The 25 T cell receptor beta chains below were found in one sample sequenced in a study of regulatory T cells in long-lasting Graves disease (dated by TCRdb to the early 2020s). This specimen's time point label, per the study, means: newly diagnosed GD, antithyroid drugs for less than 3 months. RNA was extracted from PBMCs in TRIzol for both TCR sequencing and RNA sequencing. The library was produced with multiplex PCR. The run used an Illumina HiSeq 4000. CDR3 regions were amplified by Arm-PCR with iRepertoire HTBI primers to construct TCR beta libraries. TCRdb ran its own pipeline on the public reads, namely fastp trimming at Q25 and MiXCR clone calling, and kept in-frame beta chains. Rows with one shared CDR3 protein collapse into an entry with the most common genes and DNA. Within this sample are under 800,000 distinct CDR3 sequences, with less than 20% of them counted one time only. 18% of the sample is held by the ten biggest clonotypes.

The sample was also reused in another study, on T cells in Graves' hyperthyroidism and ophthalmopathy.

This specimen consisted of peripheral blood mononuclear cells (PBMCs), obtained at new diagnosis, from a patient treated with antithyroid drugs. All receptors come from a woman under 40 with Graves disease. Donor details come from another sample of the same person, matched by shared clones.

With respect to this clonotype: A much larger clone differs from this one at a single base, so this may be a read error. The final CDR3 position lacks the conserved phenylalanine or tryptophan, pointing to a likely read error. This chain joins TRBV28 and TRBJ1-2; D uncertain. V lost 3 bases to trimming and J lost 0 bases, with 11 bases between them. Germline values: CDR1 MDHEN, CDR2 SYDVKM. CDR3 length equals 15 residues. The CDR3 DNA follows: TGTGCCAGCAGTTTCCCGGCGGCAGCTAACTATGGCTACACCTCC. Translation gives CASSFPAAANYGYTS.

This clonotype has just a few counts. This rearrangement joins TRBV4-1 to TRBJ2-2, with 7 bases matching TRBD2. The V gene's germline CDR1 is MGHRA and CDR2 YSYEKL. The CDR3 runs to 15 residues. V lost 8 bases, J lost 0 bases, and 6 bases stayed unmatched. This chain's CDR3 is CASVGGGANTGELFF. The CDR3 bases are TGCGCCAGCGTCGGCGGGGGTGCGAACACCGGGGAGCTGTTTTTT.

This clonotype appeared a few times. The chain is built from TRBV20-1 and TRBJ2-3; no definite D call. V was pared by 3 bases and J by 1 base, with 17 bases between. CDR3 length: 16 residues. Germline V CDR1 and CDR2: DFQATT, SNEGSKA (reference sequence). Written as DNA, the CDR3 is TGCAGTGCTAGTCCCCCTGTGCGGTATGGCACAGATACGCAGTATTTT. Its protein product is CSASPPVRYGTDTQYF.

The V call is TRBV30, the J call TRBJ1-3; D call uncertain. Trimming removed 1 base at V and 0 bases at J, with 13 bases between. The CDR3 length is 16 residues. Germline V CDR1 and CDR2: GTSNPN, SVGIG (reference sequence). CDR3 sequence reads: CAWSGVGWHSGNTIYF. The CDR3 DNA reads TGTGCCTGGAGTGGGGTAGGCTGGCACTCTGGAAACACCATATATTTT.

In DNA form, the CDR3 reads TGTGCCAGCTCTCCAGGGTGGGGCTACACCTTC. This encodes CASSPGWGYTF. The rearrangement joins TRBV6-1 to TRBJ1-2; perhaps TRBD1 as D (5 bases). Germline CDR1 and CDR2: MNHNS and SASEGT. V was clipped by 8 bases and J by 8 bases, with 12 bases between them. The CDR3 totals 11 residues.

Details on this clonotype: A much larger clonotype is one base distant, so this may be a read error. The rearrangement links TRBV28 to TRBJ2-2; D gene ambiguous. This CDR3 is 17 amino acids long. Trimming shortened V by 2 bases and J by 4 bases, and 17 bases separated the two germline ends. Looked up from germline, CDR1 is MDHEN and CDR2 is SYDVKM. The CDR3 coding sequence is TGTGCCAGCAGTTTAATCGTAGGAAGTGCGAGCACCGGGGAGCTGTTTTTT. Residues: CASSLIVGSASTGELFF.

V and J are TRBV7-9 and TRBJ2-7, with D tentatively TRBD2 (5 bases). Trimming left V 1 base short and J 5 bases short, with 15 bases between. The CDR3 extends over 15 amino acids. CDR1 SEHNR and CDR2 FQNEAQ come from the germline V gene (reference sequence). The CDR3 bases are TGTGCCAGCAGCTTAGGGGGAGTACCTGTCAACGAGCAGTACTTC. Translating gives CASSLGGVPVNEQYF.

This clonotype was recorded at least ten times. The chain combines TRBV2 with TRBJ2-3; no definite D call. Per germline, CDR1 SNHLY and CDR2 FYNNEI. This CDR3 is built from 15 residues. Trimming stripped 4 bases from V and 6 bases from J, with 17 bases between. CDR3 residues: CASSANMRFGDTQYF. Here the CDR3 DNA reads TGTGCCAGCAGTGCCAATATGAGGTTCGGGGATACGCAGTATTTT.

This clonotype was found a few times. This chain uses TRBV7-9 with TRBJ1-6; D remains ambiguous. Germline CDR1 reads SEHNR; CDR2 reads FQNEAQ (reference sequence). The CDR3 is made up of 15 amino acids. Trimming took off 5 bases at V and 5 bases at J, with 13 bases between the two ends. CDR3 protein: CASSPHAVNNSPLHF. CDR3 nucleotide sequence: TGTGCCAGCAGCCCGCACGCTGTAAATAATTCACCCCTCCACTTT.

This clonotype was recorded many times. This chain uses TRBV7-3 with TRBJ1-1; perhaps TRBD1 as D (5 bases). The CDR3 is made up of 16 amino acids. The germline V and J ends were trimmed by 5 bases and 0 bases, with 16 bases remaining between them. The germline V gene encodes CDR1 SGHTA and CDR2 FQGTGA. DNA of the CDR3: TGTGCCAGCAGCCTCAAACCGACAGTCCTGAACACTGAAGCTTTCTTT. Its protein is CASSLKPTVLNTEAFF.

The J gene is TRBJ2-7, the V gene TRBV7-2; a possible D gene is TRBD2 (6 bases). Germline CDR1 SGHTA, CDR2 FQGNSA. Trimming took 0 bases from V and 0 from J, leaving 18 bases between them. There are 18 residues in the CDR3. The CDR3 region has the DNA TGTGCCAGCAGCTTAGCCGGGAGCGTATGGGTTATCTCCTACGAGCAGTACTTC. Its translation: CASSLAGSVWVISYEQYF.

In this sample, this clonotype turned up a few times. The chain links TRBV24-1 to TRBJ2-7, with 9 bases identical to TRBD1. This CDR3 spans 15 amino acids. Germline loops: CDR1 KGHDR, CDR2 SFDVKD. The ends lost 4 bases at V and 3 bases at J; junction bases unmatched: 6. The CDR3: CATSDSGTGNYEQYF. The CDR3 region has the DNA TGTGCCACCAGTGACTCCGGGACAGGGAACTACGAGCAGTACTTC.

A few counts support this clonotype. The chain employs TRBV11-1 and TRBJ2-1; 8 positions match TRBD1. Germline CDR1 and CDR2: SGHAT and FQDESV (reference sequence). The J segment lost 2 bases and the V segment lost 3 bases, leaving 12 bases of the junction unmatched. The CDR3 runs 18 residues. This CDR3 reads CASSFKPWTGLTYNEQFF. The CDR3 DNA reads as TGTGCCAGCAGCTTCAAACCCTGGACAGGGTTGACCTACAATGAGCAGTTCTTC.

The table lists this clonotype with many counts. This chain connects TRBV5-1 to TRBJ1-5, with D maybe TRBD1 (5 bases). CDR1 SGHRS and CDR2 YFSETQ come from the germline V gene. Trimming stripped 2 bases from V and 4 bases from J, with 13 bases between. This CDR3 region has 15 residues. CDR3 residues: CASSLTPGGNQPQHF. In DNA, the CDR3 is TGCGCCAGCAGCTTAACGCCCGGGGGAAATCAGCCCCAGCATTTT.

This clonotype has ten or more counts. This chain uses TRBV27 with TRBJ1-2; 9 bases are shared with TRBD1. Germline loops: CDR1 MNHEY, CDR2 SMNVEV (reference sequence). The CDR3 has 13 residues. Trimming took 7 bases from V and 7 from J; bases not matched to a gene: 7. Here the CDR3 DNA reads TGTGCCAGCAAACCCGGACAGGGGTTTGGCTACACCTTC. The encoded protein is CASKPGQGFGYTF.

As regards this clonotype: This may be a read error: a much more frequent sequence differs by one nucleotide. The chain employs TRBV6-5 and TRBJ1-1; D not certain. V dropped 2 bases and J dropped 3 bases, with 7 bases sitting between them. The CDR3 is 13 residues long. CDR1 is MNHEY and CDR2 is SVGAGI in the germline V gene. CDR3: CASSYEDYTEAFF. Written as DNA, the CDR3 is TGTGCCAGCAGTTACGAGGATTACACTGAAGCTTTCTTT.

This clonotype has a single count. This chain uses TRBV12-3 or TRBV12-4 with TRBJ2-3; possible D gene TRBD2, 6 bases. There are 15 residues in the CDR3. V lost 5 bases to trimming and J lost 5 bases, with 17 bases between them. The CDR3 bases are TGTGCCAGCAGTCTGAATACGGGAGCGGTAGATACGCAGTATTTT. Translated, it gives CASSLNTGAVDTQYF.

V is TRBV3-1 and J is TRBJ2-7, with a possible D match to TRBD1 (5 bases). The CDR3 is 14 residues long. Germline assignment: CDR1 LGHDT and CDR2 YNNKEL (reference sequence). Trimming removed 3 bases at V and 5 bases at J, with 14 bases between. CDR3 DNA: TGTGCCAGCAGCCATGACTTCCCAGGGAACGAGCAGTACTTC. It encodes CASSHDFPGNEQYF.

The table lists this clonotype with many counts. The rearrangement joins TRBV3-1 to TRBJ1-2, with 12 bases that match TRBD1. There are 16 residues in the CDR3. From germline, CDR1 is LGHDT and CDR2 YNNKEL (reference sequence). With V trimmed by 1 base and J by 8 bases, 8 bases remained unmatched. DNA for the CDR3: TGTGCCAGCAGCCAAGCCGAGGGACAGGGGGCTTGGGGCTACACCTTC. This gives the protein CASSQAEGQGAWGYTF.

This clonotype has at least ten counts. The CDR3 nucleotides read TGTGCCAGCACCCCCCGTAGCGGGAGGACCAATGAGCAGTTCTTC. Protein product: CASTPRSGRTNEQFF. The chain joins TRBV12-3 or TRBV12-4 to TRBJ2-1, with TRBD2 matching over 10 bases. J was trimmed by 6 bases and V by 7 bases; bases with no gene match: 9. This CDR3 spans 15 amino acids.

This clonotype has a count of ten or more. The V and J genes are TRBV28 and TRBJ2-5; 8 bases are a match to TRBD2. This CDR3 has 16 amino acids. Trimming cost V 5 bases and J 1 base; bases outside gene matches: 9. Germline CDR1 and CDR2: MDHEN and SYDVKM. The CDR3 DNA reads as TGTGCCAGCAGTCCCCCGGGACTAGGGTTCCAAGAGACCCAGTACTTC. It codes for CASSPPGLGFQETQYF.

This rearrangement joins TRBV19 to TRBJ1-4, with D perhaps matching TRBD1 (6 bases). Germline V lookup: CDR1 LNHDA, CDR2 SQIVND (reference sequence). This CDR3 region has 16 residues. Trimming took 5 bases from V and 7 from J, leaving 20 bases between them. DNA for the CDR3: TGTGCCAGTAGTCAAGGGGGTCTTTCCGCCACTGAAAAACTGTTTTTT. It is translated as CASSQGGLSATEKLFF.

The chain uses TRBV19 and TRBJ1-1, with TRBD1 as a possible D gene (5 bases). V dropped 10 bases and J dropped 1 base, with 22 bases sitting between them. The CDR3 totals 16 residues. CDR1 and CDR2 (germline): LNHDA, SQIVND (reference sequence). The CDR3 coding sequence is TGTGCCACCAGGGAACGGGGTTTCGAAGAGAACACTGAAGCTTTCTTT. Translating gives CATRERGFEENTEAFF.

This clonotype was counted ten times or more. The chain has TRBV6-1 and TRBJ2-5; D unclear. Germline values: CDR1 MNHNS, CDR2 SASEGT. V dropped 5 bases and J dropped 7 bases, with 11 bases sitting between them. The length of the CDR3 is 12 residues. This CDR3 is CASSPTSGTQYF. The CDR3 DNA reads TGTGCCAGCAGTCCTACAAGTGGGACCCAGTACTTC.

This clonotype was observed a few times. The chain links TRBV30 to TRBJ1-6, with a possible D match to TRBD1 (5 bases). V was clipped by 0 bases and J by 7 bases, with 13 bases between them. This CDR3 is built from 15 residues. Germline CDR1 GTSNPN, CDR2 SVGIG (reference sequence). The CDR3 loop is CAWSVREGMNSPLHF. The CDR3 DNA reads TGTGCCTGGAGTGTACGGGAGGGGATGAATTCACCCCTCCACTTT.